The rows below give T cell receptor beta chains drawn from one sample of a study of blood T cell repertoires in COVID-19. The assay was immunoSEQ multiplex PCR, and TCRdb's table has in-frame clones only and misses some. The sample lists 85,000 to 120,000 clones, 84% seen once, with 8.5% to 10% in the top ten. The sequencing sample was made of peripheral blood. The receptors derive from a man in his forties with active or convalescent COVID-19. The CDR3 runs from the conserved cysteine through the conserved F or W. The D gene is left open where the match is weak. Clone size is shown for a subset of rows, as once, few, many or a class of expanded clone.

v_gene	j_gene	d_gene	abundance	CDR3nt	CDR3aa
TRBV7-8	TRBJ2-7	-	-	TGTGCCAGCAGCCCGACAGCCTACGAGCAGTACTTC	CASSPTAYEQYF
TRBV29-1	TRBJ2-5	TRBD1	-	TGCAGCTCTAAGGGGGCCCAAGAGACCCAGTACTTC	CSSKGAQETQYF
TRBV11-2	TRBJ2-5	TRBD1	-	TGTGCCAGCAGCTTAATGGACAGGGGGCGAGAGACCCAGTACTTC	CASSLMDRGRETQYF
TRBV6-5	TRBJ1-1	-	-	TGTGCCAGCAGCACCAGACAGAACACTGAAGCTTTCTTT	CASSTRQNTEAFF
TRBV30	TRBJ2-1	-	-	TGTGCCTGGAGTGTTGTAGCAACTGAGCAGTTCTTC	CAWSVVATEQFF
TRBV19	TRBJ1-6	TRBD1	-	TGTGCCAGTACTCGGGACAGGCCCTCCTATAATTCACCCCTCCACTTT	CASTRDRPSYNSPLHF
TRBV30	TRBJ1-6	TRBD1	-	TGTGCCTGGAGAGACCGGGACAGGTCCAGCTCCTATAATTCACCCCTCCACTTT	CAWRDRDRSSSYNSPLHF
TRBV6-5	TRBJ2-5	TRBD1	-	TGTGCCAGCAGTTACTTACAGGGGGCTTGGGAGACCCAGTACTTC	CASSYLQGAWETQYF
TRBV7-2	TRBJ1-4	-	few	TGTGCCAGCAGGCCTACGGGTGCAACTAATGAAAAACTGTTTTTT	CASRPTGATNEKLFF
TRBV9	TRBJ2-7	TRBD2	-	TGTGCCAGCAGCGTTGGACTAGCGTCCGAGCAGTACTTC	CASSVGLASEQYF
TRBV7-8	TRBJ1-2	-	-	TGTGCCAGCAGCTTAACGCAGGGTGGCTACACCTTC	CASSLTQGGYTF
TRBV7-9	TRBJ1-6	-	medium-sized	TGTGCCAGCAGCTTAATTCGTATTCGGGGGGCATATAATTCACCCCTCCACTTT	CASSLIRIRGAYNSPLHF
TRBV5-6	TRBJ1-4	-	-	TGTGCCAGCAGCTTAGGGGCCTTGGCCACTAATGAAAAACTGTTTTTT	CASSLGALATNEKLFF
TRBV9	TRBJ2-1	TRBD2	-	TGTGCCAGCAGCGTAGGAGGGACTAGCGGGGGGGCCTATGAGCAGTTCTTC	CASSVGGTSGGAYEQFF
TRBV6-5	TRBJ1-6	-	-	TGTGCCAGCAGGTCCCAGGGCCAGAATTCACCCCTCCACTTT	CASRSQGQNSPLHF
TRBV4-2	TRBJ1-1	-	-	TGTGCCAGCAGCCAAGCTGCGGGTAACACTGAAGCTTTCTTT	CASSQAAGNTEAFF
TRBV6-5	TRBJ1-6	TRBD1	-	TGTGCCAGCAGTTTCCGGGACAGGGTTGCACCCCTCCACTTT	CASSFRDRVAPLHF
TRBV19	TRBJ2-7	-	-	TGTGCCAGTAGTATGGAGGTCTCCTACGAGCAGTACTTC	CASSMEVSYEQYF
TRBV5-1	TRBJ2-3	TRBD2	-	TGCGCCAGCAGCTCGGGGGGGCCGAGCACAGATACGCAGTATTTT	CASSSGGPSTDTQYF
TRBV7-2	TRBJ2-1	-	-	TGTGCCAGCAGCTTAATGACTAGGGGTAAGAATGAGCAGTTCTTC	CASSLMTRGKNEQFF
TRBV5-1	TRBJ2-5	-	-	TGCGCCAGCAGCCGGGGGACAGCAAGTCGGGAGACCCAGTACTTC	CASSRGTASRETQYF
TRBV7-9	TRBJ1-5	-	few	TGTGCCAGCAGCTTAGACGGGGTCGGTGGGCAGCCCCAGCATTTT	CASSLDGVGGQPQHF
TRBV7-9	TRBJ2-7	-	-	TGTGCCAGCAGCTTAGTCGGTGCTAGCTCCTACGAGCAGTACTTC	CASSLVGASSYEQYF
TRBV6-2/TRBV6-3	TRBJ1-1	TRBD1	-	TGTGCCAGCAGTGGACAGGGGACGAACACTGAAGCTTTCTTT	CASSGQGTNTEAFF